Listed here are 27 T cell receptor beta chains from one sample, sequenced in a study of glioma-infiltrating T cells. TCR alpha and beta CDR3 regions were amplified from RNA using iRepertoire nested multiplex PCR. Via MiXCR, TCRdb re-called the multiplex PCR reads, giving one row per CDR3 protein. The repertoire consists of about 380,000 distinct CDR3 sequences, with roughly 41% occurring once and the leading ten covering more than 10%. Sequenced material: glioma tissue, nonneoplastic brain tissue, or PBMCs (not recorded which). The receptors were sampled from a human donor with low-grade glioma or glioblastoma, undergoing nonglioma brain surgery, or in good health (not recorded which).

This clonotype was found a few times. V is TRBV20-1 and J is TRBJ2-5, with D perhaps being TRBD1 or TRBD2 (5 bases each). Germline V gene data show CDR1 as DFQATT and CDR2 as SNEGSKA (reference sequence). V dropped 3 bases and J dropped 5 bases, with 13 bases sitting between them. CDR3 length equals 13 residues. The CDR3 sequence: CSARLGTMETQYF. In nucleotides, the CDR3 is TGCAGTGCTAGGCTAGGGACCATGGAGACCCAGTACTTC.

This clonotype was found a few times. The chain couples TRBV25-1 to TRBJ2-7, with 7 positions matching TRBD1. CDR1 MGHDK and CDR2 SYGVNS come from the germline V gene. V shed 4 bases and J 5 bases; nucleotides not matched to a gene: 8. The CDR3 runs 14 residues. As DNA, the CDR3 is TGTGCCAGCAGTGCGGGACAGTTCAACCACGAGCAGTACTTC. Amino acids: CASSAGQFNHEQYF.

This clonotype was seen repeatedly, ten times or more. This chain uses TRBV28 with TRBJ1-5; 7 bases align to TRBD1. Germline CDR1 reads MDHEN; CDR2 reads SYDVKM. V lost 5 bases to trimming and J lost 0 bases; unmatched junction nucleotides: 10. There are 17 residues in the CDR3. The CDR3 DNA sequence: TGTGCCAGCAGTCCCGGGACAGTTGACATTAGCAATCAGCCCCAGCATTTT. Translated, it gives CASSPGTVDISNQPQHF.

This clonotype was picked up many times. The rearrangement joins TRBV25-1 to TRBJ2-1, with 10 bases that match TRBD2. Germline V gives CDR1 MGHDK, CDR2 SYGVNS. The length of the CDR3 is 13 residues. Trimming cost V 2 bases and J 10 bases; bases outside gene matches: 2. The CDR3 bases are TGTGCCAGCAGTGAACTAGCGGGAGTAGAGCAGTTCTTC. Translated, it gives CASSELAGVEQFF.

The genes are TRBV19 and TRBJ1-2; D may be TRBD1 (5 bases). V gave up 3 bases and J gave up 4 bases, with 12 bases separating them. This CDR3 has 14 amino acids. Germline V gives CDR1 LNHDA, CDR2 SQIVND (reference sequence). The CDR3 region is CASSMQGRTYGYTF. DNA for the CDR3: TGTGCCAGTAGTATGCAGGGACGTACCTATGGCTACACCTTC. The full variable domain, rest sourced from reference TRBV19 and TRBJ1-2, is DGGITQSPKYLFRKEGQNVTLSCEQNLNHDAMYWYRQDPGQGLRLIYYSQIVNDFQKGDIAEGYSVSREKKESFPLTVTSAQKNPTAFYLCASSMQGRTYGYTFGSGTRLTVV.

Many counts were recorded for this clonotype. The chain links TRBV6-6 to TRBJ2-7, with TRBD2 matching over 14 bases. The V gene end was trimmed by 0 bases and the J gene end by 1 base; junction bases not matched to a gene: 5. The germline CDR1 and CDR2 sequences are MNHNY and SVGAGI (reference sequence). The CDR3 length is 18 residues. The CDR3, as DNA: TGTGCCAGCAGTTACTCGGGACTAGCGGGAGTCGGATCCTACGAGCAGTACTTC. This codes for CASSYSGLAGVGSYEQYF.

The V and J genes are TRBV7-9 and TRBJ1-3; D gene uncertain. Germline assignment: CDR1 SEHNR and CDR2 FQNEAQ (reference sequence). The CDR3 length is 13 residues. Trimming took 5 bases from V and 0 from J, leaving 5 bases between them. The CDR3, as DNA: TGTGCCAGCAGCATACACTCTGGAAACACCATATATTTT. Its protein is CASSIHSGNTIYF.

Regarding this clonotype: A much larger clone differs from this one at a single base, so this may be a read error. The V gene is TRBV27, the J gene TRBJ2-1, with D possibly TRBD2 on 6 matching bases. The CDR3 has 15 amino acids. Germline assignment: CDR1 MNHEY and CDR2 SMNVEV (reference sequence). The CDR3: CASSLGGVPYNEQLF. CDR3 coding DNA: TGTGCCAGCAGTTTGGGCGGGGTGCCCTACAATGAGCAGCTCTTC.

This clonotype was observed a few times. The rearrangement links TRBV25-1 to TRBJ1-6; a weak D match, TRBD1 (5 bases). Germline V gene lookup returns CDR1 MGHDK and CDR2 SYGVNS. V lost 4 bases and J lost 11, with 15 bases in between. CDR3 length equals 14 residues. CDR3 in DNA: TGTGCCAGCAGTGTATCAGGGTTCAATCCACCCCTCCACTTT. It encodes CASSVSGFNPPLHF.

This clonotype was seen a few times. This chain connects TRBV6-2 or TRBV6-3 to TRBJ2-1, with 9 positions matching TRBD2. Germline V gene lookup returns CDR1 MNHEY and CDR2 SVGEGT. The CDR3 covers 14 residues. Germline trimming cut 6 bases from V and 10 bases from J; bases unmatched to any gene: 10. CDR3 DNA: TGTGCCAGCAGCAAAAGGACTAGCGCAGAGGAGCAGTTCTTC. Translated: CASSKRTSAEEQFF.

The J gene is TRBJ2-3, the V gene TRBV28; 7 bases map to TRBD2. Trimming cost V 10 bases and J 0 bases; bases outside gene matches: 13. This CDR3 contains 16 residues. CDR1 is MDHEN and CDR2 is SYDVKM in the germline V gene. CDR3 sequence: CATGRSNHTSTDTQYF. As DNA, the CDR3 is TGTGCCACCGGGAGGTCCAACCATACTAGCACAGATACGCAGTATTTT.

In this sample, this clonotype turned up once. The rearrangement uses TRBV7-8 and TRBJ2-2, with TRBD2 identical over 10 bases. Germline CDR1 SGHVS, CDR2 FQNEAQ. The J segment lost 6 bases and the V segment lost 3 bases, leaving 7 bases of the junction unmatched. The CDR3 covers 16 residues. The CDR3 coding sequence is TGTGCCAGCAGCTTGGATCGGCTAGCGGGGGCCGGGGAGCTGTTTTTT. Translated, it gives CASSLDRLAGAGELFF.

The rearrangement uses TRBV6-1 and TRBJ2-7; weak D call: TRBD1 (6 bases). The CDR3 sequence is 11 residues long. V was clipped by 5 bases and J by 8 bases, with 10 bases between them. The V gene's germline CDR1 is MNHNS and CDR2 SASEGT. The CDR3 DNA follows: TGTGCCAGCAGTCAGTGGGACAAGCAGTACTTC. It encodes CASSQWDKQYF.

V usage is TRBV2 and J usage is TRBJ1-1; a weak D match, TRBD1 (5 bases). The germline V gene encodes CDR1 SNHLY and CDR2 FYNNEI. CDR3 length equals 14 residues. Trimming stripped 2 bases from V and 3 bases from J, with 10 bases between. CDR3 protein: CASSERGRHTEAFF. CDR3 DNA: TGTGCCAGCAGTGAAAGGGGACGGCACACTGAAGCTTTCTTT.

The chain recombines TRBV7-9 with TRBJ2-3; tentative D call: TRBD1 (5 bases). Germline CDR1 and CDR2: SEHNR and FQNEAQ (reference sequence). Trimming shortened V by 3 bases and J by 6 bases, and 16 bases separated the two germline ends. The CDR3 spans 15 residues. CDR3 region: CASSFDRPAPDTQYF. Written as DNA, the CDR3 is TGTGCCAGCAGCTTCGACAGACCGGCTCCGGATACGCAGTATTTT. Full variable domain (remainder filled in from reference TRBV7-9 and TRBJ2-3): DTGVSQNPRHKITKRGQNVTFRCDPISEHNRLYWYRQTLGQGPEFLTYFQNEAQLEKSRLLSDRFSAERPKGSFSTLEIQRTEQGDSAMYLCASSFDRPAPDTQYFGPGTRLTVL.

Note on this clonotype: One base away lies a much larger clone, so this may be a sequencing read error. This chain links TRBV6-1 with TRBJ1-5; perhaps TRBD1 as D (5 bases). Trimming removed 7 bases at V and 5 bases at J, with 15 bases between. CDR1 is MNHNS, CDR2 SASEGT, per germline. CDR3 size: 14 residues. Here the CDR3 reads CASITGWGDQPQHF. The CDR3 nucleotides read TGTGCCAGCATCACCGGCTGGGGGGATCAGCCCCAGCATTTT.

This clonotype showed up many times. The chain recombines TRBV6-2 or TRBV6-3 with TRBJ2-7; D remains ambiguous. The ends were cut back, 2 bases at V and 4 bases at J, with 9 bases in the middle. The CDR3 has 13 amino acids. Germline V gene lookup returns CDR1 MNHEY and CDR2 SVGEGT. CDR3 residues: CASSYLSSYEQYF. The CDR3 bases are TGTGCCAGCAGTTACCTAAGTTCATACGAGCAGTACTTC.

V and J are TRBV4-2 and TRBJ1-3; 10 nucleotides line up with TRBD1. This CDR3 comprises 14 residues. The junction had 3 bases not matched to a gene; V was cut back by 4 bases and J by 6 bases. CDR1 and CDR2 (germline): LGHNA, YNFKEQ. CDR3 sequence: CASSPGQGLNTIYF. The CDR3 DNA reads TGTGCCAGCAGCCCGGGACAGGGGCTAAACACCATATATTTT.

A note on this clonotype: Because the CDR3 is missing its conserved closing phenylalanine or tryptophan, this is likely a read error. Here the CDR3 DNA reads TGTGCCAGCAGCCCCAACCTGGTCTCCTACGAGCAGTACCTC. Translating gives CASSPNLVSYEQYL. The chain uses TRBV7-9 and TRBJ2-7; D ambiguous. Trimming left V 5 bases short and J 0 bases short, with 11 bases between. This CDR3 contains 14 residues. CDR1 is SEHNR and CDR2 is FQNEAQ in the germline V gene (reference sequence).

A note on this clonotype: A much larger clone sits a single nucleotide away, making a read error possible. The CDR3: CASIGGGSRTESFF. The CDR3, as DNA: TGTGCCAGCATAGGTGGGGGTTCCCGGACTGAATCTTTCTTT. The gene calls are TRBV6-1 and TRBJ1-1, with a tentative D call TRBD1 (5 bases). The CDR3 totals 14 residues. The V gene's germline CDR1 is MNHNS and CDR2 SASEGT.

This clonotype was detected many times. The chain recombines TRBV28 with TRBJ1-2; no firm D call. V dropped 3 bases and J dropped 2 bases, with 16 bases sitting between them. This CDR3 is built from 16 residues. Per germline, CDR1 MDHEN and CDR2 SYDVKM. The chain's CDR3 is CASSFPTHRNNYGYTF. In DNA form, the CDR3 reads TGTGCCAGCAGTTTTCCCACCCATCGTAACAACTATGGCTACACCTTC.

To note about this clonotype: This may come from a read error, since a much larger clone is one base off. V is TRBV28 and J is TRBJ2-7; 12 nucleotides line up with TRBD2. Germline-derived CDR1 and CDR2 are MDHEN and SYDVKM. The CDR3 is 15 residues long. This CDR3 reads CAGSPWTSGTYEQYF. In DNA form, the CDR3 reads TGTGCCGGCAGCCCCTGGACTAGCGGGACCTACGAGCAGTACTTC.

A remark on this clonotype: This may come from a read error, since a much larger clone is one base off. The chain employs TRBV6-6 and TRBJ2-7; D is unclear. The CDR3 totals 14 residues. Germline loops: CDR1 MNHNY, CDR2 SVGAGI (reference sequence). The CDR3 nucleotides are TGTGCCAGCAGCGCGCATAACGCCCCCTACGAGAAGTACTTC. Its protein product is CASSAHNAPYEKYF.

This clonotype was picked up one time. This chain uses TRBV5-1 with TRBJ1-1, with D possibly being TRBD1 (5 bases). V shed 0 bases and J shed 5 bases, with 14 bases lying between them. Germline V CDR1 and CDR2: SGHRS, YFSETQ. The CDR3 consists of 15 residues. CDR3 nucleotides: TGCGCCAGCAGCTTGGGGGGCCGGTCGGTTACTGAAGCTTTCTTT. Translation: CASSLGGRSVTEAFF. The full variable domain, completed using reference TRBV5-1 and TRBJ1-1, is KAGVTQTPRYLIKTRGQQVTLSCSPISGHRSVSWYQQTPGQGLQFLFEYFSETQRNKGNFPGRFSGRQFSNSRSEMNVSTLELGDSALYLCASSLGGRSVTEAFFGQGTRLTVV.

The chain recombines TRBV6-6 with TRBJ2-7, with D unresolved. CDR3 length: 15 residues. V was clipped by 1 base and J by 2 bases, with 12 bases between them. Germline CDR1 is MNHNY and CDR2 is SVGAGI (reference sequence). The CDR3 loop reads CASSYLAEDTYEQYF. The CDR3 nucleotides are TGTGCCAGCAGTTACTTAGCAGAAGATACCTACGAGCAGTACTTC.

This chain uses TRBV7-2 with TRBJ2-5, with 7 positions matching TRBD2. The CDR3 length is 14 residues. V lost 5 bases to trimming and J lost 4 bases; unmatched junction nucleotides: 7. From germline, CDR1 is SGHTA and CDR2 FQGNSA. CDR3 DNA sequence: TGTGCCAGCAGCCTGGCGTGGGGGGGAGAGACCCAGTACTTC. Amino acid sequence: CASSLAWGGETQYF.

This sequence joins TRBV4-3 and TRBJ2-3, with D perhaps being TRBD1 or TRBD2 (7 bases each). Germline V gene sequence: CDR1 LGHNA, CDR2 YSLEER. The CDR3 loop spans 15 amino acids. Between the trimmed V and J ends, which lost 4 bases and 4 bases, there was a span of 15 bases. The CDR3 DNA reads as TGCGCCAGCAGCCGACAGGGAGGGGGCCCAGATACGCAGTATTTT. This translates into CASSRQGGGPDTQYF.